This T cell receptor (beta chain) was captured in a study of T cells in Graves' hyperthyroidism and ophthalmopathy. The CDR3 regions of TCR beta were amplified from RNA transcripts. First-round RT-PCR targeting the TCR CDR3 was performed with the HTBI primer set. TCRdb redid the calling of the multiplex PCR reads with MiXCR, one entry per CDR3 protein. Among about 210,000 distinct CDR3 sequences, 17% were seen once, and the ten largest hold 50%. The material sequenced was blood. The TCR sequence derives from a man between 45 and 60 years old with Graves' hyperthyroidism.

DNA of the CDR3: TGTGCCAGCAGTTTCGCAACAGGGGAATGGGCTGAAGCTTTCTTT. It encodes CASSFATGEWAEAFF. V usage is TRBV6-1 and J usage is TRBJ1-1; 7 bases map to TRBD1. The V and J ends lost 5 bases and 6 bases, in that order; junction bases with no gene match: 12. CDR3 length: 15 amino acids. CDR1 and CDR2 (germline): MNHNS, SASEGT.